A selection of T cell receptor beta chains follows, all from one sample in a study of CD8 T cells in ankylosing spondylitis. TCRdb re-called the 5' RACE reads through MiXCR, storing one row per CDR3 protein. The data contain roughly 140,000 distinct CDR3 sequences, around 45% of them seen just once; the ten biggest clones take up 12% to 15%. Sequencing was performed on synovial fluid, either unsorted or a sorted T cell fraction (not recorded which). Receptor source: a male donor with ankylosing spondylitis. Both conserved end residues are part of each CDR3. The D gene is left open where the match is weak. Only some rows state a clone size, as once, few, many or a class for expanded clones.

v_call	d_call	clone_size	j_call	cdr3_nt	cdr3_aa
TRBV19	NA	few	TRBJ2-7	TGTGCCAGTAGTATTGGACCCACCTACGAGCAGTACTTC	CASSIGPTYEQYF
TRBV6-5	NA	few	TRBJ2-1	TGTGCCAGCAGTTACGAGGGGTTGGAGCAGTTCTTC	CASSYEGLEQFF
TRBV28	NA	few	TRBJ2-7	TGTGCCAGCTCTCTTAACAGGGAATGGTGGGGCTCCTACGAGCAGTACTTC	CASSLNREWWGSYEQYF
TRBV6-5	NA	many	TRBJ2-5	TGTGCCAGCAGTTCAGCTCAAGAGACCCAGTACTTC	CASSSAQETQYF
TRBV12-3/TRBV12-4	TRBD2	NA	TRBJ2-3	TGTGCCAGCAGTTTGGGACTAGAGAGTGCAGATACGCAGTATTTT	CASSLGLESADTQYF
TRBV4-1	NA	NA	TRBJ1-2	TGCGCCAGCACCGACGGGTACCATAGACTAAATACCTATGGCTACACCTTC	CASTDGYHRLNTYGYTF
TRBV25-1	TRBD1	NA	TRBJ2-5	TGTGCCAGTCGACAGGGGAGGGAGACCCAGTACTTC	CASRQGRETQYF
TRBV20-1	TRBD1	many	TRBJ1-5	TGCAGTGCTGCCCCGGGACAGGGGTTCCATCAGCCCCAGCATTTT	CSAAPGQGFHQPQHF
TRBV13	NA	NA	TRBJ2-4	TGTGCCAGCAGCTTATGGGCAGGGGCCTCCATAGCCAAAAACATTCAGTACTTC	CASSLWAGASIAKNIQYF
TRBV28	NA	NA	TRBJ2-3	TGTGCCAGCAGTTTTGGGCCGTCTAGCAGGTCAGATACGCAGTATTTT	CASSFGPSSRSDTQYF
TRBV5-1	NA	NA	TRBJ1-2	TGCGCCAGCAGCTTCAGACCCGCCAGAAGGGGCTACACCTTC	CASSFRPARRGYTF
TRBV28	TRBD1	NA	TRBJ1-2	TGTGCCAGCAGTCCGACAGGGGAGTACTATGGCTACACCTTC	CASSPTGEYYGYTF
TRBV29-1	NA	NA	TRBJ2-2	TGCAGCGTCCCAGGGGCCACCGGGGAGCTGTTTTTT	CSVPGATGELFF
TRBV13	NA	many	TRBJ2-2	TGTGCCAGCAGCGATATGGTTCGGGCCGGGGAGCTGTTTTTT	CASSDMVRAGELFF
TRBV30	NA	few	TRBJ2-2	TGTGCCATGGAGGGGGACGCCGGGGAGCTGTTTTTT	CAMEGDAGELFF
TRBV10-2	NA	NA	TRBJ1-5	TGCGCCAGCAGGCCAAGACTAGCACTAGCCCAGCATTTT	CASRPRLALAQHF
TRBV11-3	TRBD1	NA	TRBJ2-3	TGTGCCAGCAGCGGTCGGGACAGGCCCACAGATACGCAGTATTTT	CASSGRDRPTDTQYF
TRBV24-1	TRBD1	many	TRBJ2-5	TGTGCCACCAGTGGGGACAGCGACTTAGAGACCCAGTACTTC	CATSGDSDLETQYF
TRBV18	NA	NA	TRBJ2-1	TGTGCCAGCTCCCCCAGGAGGGGTACTTACTACAATGAGCAGTTCTTC	CASSPRRGTYYNEQFF
TRBV4-2	NA	NA	TRBJ1-1	TGTGCCAGCAGGTTCTCCCGGGGTGATTACACTGAAGCTTTCTTT	CASRFSRGDYTEAFF
TRBV4-2	NA	many	TRBJ2-7	TGTGCCAGCAGCCAAGATCCGGCAGGGGCAGCCCACGAGCAGTACTTC	CASSQDPAGAAHEQYF
TRBV11-1	TRBD1	NA	TRBJ1-1	TGTGCCAGCAGCTTAGGATGGACAGGGGCGATGCTGAACACTGAAGCTTTCTTT	CASSLGWTGAMLNTEAFF
TRBV12-3/TRBV12-4	NA	NA	TRBJ1-1	TGTGCCAGCACCACCGGGGTGCGCACTGAAGCTTTCTTT	CASTTGVRTEAFF
TRBV12-3/TRBV12-4	NA	NA	TRBJ1-1	TGTGCCAGCAGTTCTCCCGGACAGCTCGGCACTGAAGCTTTCTTT	CASSSPGQLGTEAFF
TRBV29-1	NA	NA	TRBJ1-1	TGCAGCTTCTGTCTAGGGTTTCGGCGGTGCACTGAAGCTTTCTTT	CSFCLGFRRCTEAFF
TRBV6-4	NA	NA	TRBJ1-1	TGTGCCAGCAGTGCCCGAGAGAACACTGAAGCTTTCTTT	CASSARENTEAFF
TRBV28	TRBD1	NA	TRBJ2-3	TGTGCCAGTCTCTCCATAGGGGGCAAACCCCCAGATACGCAGTATTTT	CASLSIGGKPPDTQYF
TRBV7-3	NA	NA	TRBJ2-7	TGTGCCAGCAGCTTGTGGCCCTCGCCCTCCTACGAGCAGTACTTC	CASSLWPSPSYEQYF
TRBV6-4	TRBD1	NA	TRBJ2-3	TGTGCCAGCAGTGACCAGGACAGGGGGGCAGATACGCAGTATTTT	CASSDQDRGADTQYF
TRBV5-1	NA	NA	TRBJ1-4	TGCGCCAGCAGCTTGGCCGAGGACTACCTTAATGAAAAACTGTTTTTT	CASSLAEDYLNEKLFF
TRBV10-3	TRBD2	few	TRBJ2-1	TGTGCCATCAGTGGCCCCGGACTAGCAGGTATGAAGCAGTTCTTC	CAISGPGLAGMKQFF
TRBV29-1	NA	NA	TRBJ1-2	TGCAGCGTTGAGGTCGATGAGGGCTACACCTTC	CSVEVDEGYTF
TRBV7-2	TRBD1	many	TRBJ2-7	TGTGCCAGCGGGTACAGGGGGATCAACGAGCAGTACTTC	CASGYRGINEQYF
TRBV5-1	NA	NA	TRBJ2-5	TGCGCCAGCAGCTTGGTGGTCACCACGCAAGAGACCCAGTACTTC	CASSLVVTTQETQYF
TRBV5-1	NA	NA	TRBJ1-1	TGCGCCAGCAACCGGGCCCTGAACACTGAAGCTTTCTTT	CASNRALNTEAFF
TRBV12-3/TRBV12-4	NA	NA	TRBJ2-3	TGTGCCAGCAGTCCCCCCGACAGCTCTAGCACAGATACGCAGTATTTT	CASSPPDSSSTDTQYF
TRBV5-4	TRBD2	NA	TRBJ2-2	TGTGCCAGCAGCGCCGGACTAGCGGGAACGAACACCGGGGAGCTGTTTTTT	CASSAGLAGTNTGELFF
TRBV27	TRBD1	NA	TRBJ1-5	TGTGCCAGCAGTTTAAGCAGGGGGGGCAATCAGCCCCAGCATTTT	CASSLSRGGNQPQHF
TRBV20-1	TRBD1	NA	TRBJ1-2	TGCAGTGCCCCCACCCGGGACAGGGGCCTTTCGGGCTATGGCTACACCTTC	CSAPTRDRGLSGYGYTF
TRBV4-1	NA	NA	TRBJ2-1	TGCGCCAGCAGCCAAATATGGAGAAACAATGAGCAGTTCTTC	CASSQIWRNNEQFF
TRBV11-2	NA	NA	TRBJ2-7	TGTGCCAGCAGCTTAGTTGGTTGGGGCGGCTCCTACGAGCAGTACTTC	CASSLVGWGGSYEQYF
TRBV21-1	NA	NA	TRBJ2-7	TGTGCCAGCAGCAAAGGGGCAACCTACGAGCAGTACTTC	CASSKGATYEQYF
TRBV20-1	NA	many	TRBJ1-6	TGCAGTGCTAGCGGGAGGGAGAGTTCACCCCTCCACTTT	CSASGRESSPLHF
TRBV6-5	NA	NA	TRBJ1-2	TGTGCCAGCAGTTACGTCCAAAGACAGCCTTCCCTCTATGGCTACACCTTC	CASSYVQRQPSLYGYTF
TRBV14	NA	few	TRBJ2-1	TGTGCCAGCAGCCGCACGTGGGCCCCCTACAATGAGCAGTTCTTC	CASSRTWAPYNEQFF
TRBV7-8	NA	few	TRBJ2-1	TGTGCCAGCAGCTCCCCCCTCTCGATTGCATTGAATGAGCAGTTCTTC	CASSSPLSIALNEQFF
TRBV4-1	NA	NA	TRBJ1-2	TGCGCCAGCAGCCAAGGGACAGAGGCTAACTATGGCTACACCTTC	CASSQGTEANYGYTF
TRBV19	NA	NA	TRBJ2-1	TGTGCCAGTAGTCGGAGTTACTACAATGAGCAGTTCTTC	CASSRSYYNEQFF
TRBV2	NA	NA	TRBJ2-5	TGTGCCAGCATCAGCATCCCGGGATTAGAGACCCAGTACTTC	CASISIPGLETQYF
TRBV4-3	TRBD2	few	TRBJ2-7	TGCGCCAGCAGCCAAGAATTTGGCGGGAGTGGCGAGCAGTACTTC	CASSQEFGGSGEQYF
TRBV6-5	TRBD2	NA	TRBJ2-1	TGTGCCAGCAGTTATAGTATCGGGGGGAGGGCAAATGAGCAGTTCTTC	CASSYSIGGRANEQFF
TRBV5-1	NA	NA	TRBJ1-2	TGCGCCAGCAGCTTTAGTTCCCGGGGTTATGGCTACACCTTC	CASSFSSRGYGYTF
TRBV7-2	NA	NA	TRBJ2-3	TGTGCCAGCAGCTTAGATTTCAGGGAACTTACAGATACGCAGTATTTT	CASSLDFRELTDTQYF
TRBV12-3/TRBV12-4	NA	NA	TRBJ2-7	TGTGCCAGCAGTCATCTCGACAGTAACTACGAGCAGTACTTC	CASSHLDSNYEQYF
TRBV18	NA	few	TRBJ1-5	TGTGCCAGCTGCCTGACATTTGGTCGGGGTCAGCCCCAGCATTTT	CASCLTFGRGQPQHF
TRBV18	NA	NA	TRBJ2-7	TGTGCCAGCTCACCAATTTGGCCGTCCTACGAGCAGTACTTC	CASSPIWPSYEQYF
TRBV3-1	NA	few	TRBJ2-7	TGTGCCAGCAGCCAAGATTCGCCGTGGACCCTCTCCTACGAGCAGTACTTC	CASSQDSPWTLSYEQYF
TRBV12-3/TRBV12-4	NA	few	TRBJ1-5	TGTGCCAGCAGTTTCGGTTTAGTTAGCAATCAGCCCCAGCATTTT	CASSFGLVSNQPQHF
TRBV4-2	TRBD1	NA	TRBJ1-6	TGTGCCAGCAGCCTTAGGACAGGGCTTGATTCACCCCTCCACTTT	CASSLRTGLDSPLHF
TRBV11-2	NA	many	TRBJ2-1	TGTGCCAGCAGCTTAAGCTCCTACAATGAGCAGTTCTTC	CASSLSSYNEQFF